A single TCR beta chain is shown here with its context. These data originate in a study of control samples from healthy donors and cancer patients. This CDR3 has 16 residues. Trimming took 3 bases from V and 1 from J; bases not matched to a gene: 5. Germline V lookup: CDR1 ENHRY, CDR2 SYGVKD. The repertoire was sequenced with immunoSEQ multiplex PCR; TCRdb's copy has only in-frame clones and lacks some. The sample shows approximately 160,000 clones, more than 85% of them seen only once. The chain uses TRBV10-3 and TRBJ2-3; the match to TRBD2 covers 9 bases. The clonotype was recovered from a woman between 35 and 50 years old in good health. Sequencing was carried out using blood. The CDR3 DNA reads as TGTGCCATCAGTGACGAGCGCGGGGGGGGCACAGATACGCAGTATTTT. Protein product: CAISDERGGGTDTQYF.